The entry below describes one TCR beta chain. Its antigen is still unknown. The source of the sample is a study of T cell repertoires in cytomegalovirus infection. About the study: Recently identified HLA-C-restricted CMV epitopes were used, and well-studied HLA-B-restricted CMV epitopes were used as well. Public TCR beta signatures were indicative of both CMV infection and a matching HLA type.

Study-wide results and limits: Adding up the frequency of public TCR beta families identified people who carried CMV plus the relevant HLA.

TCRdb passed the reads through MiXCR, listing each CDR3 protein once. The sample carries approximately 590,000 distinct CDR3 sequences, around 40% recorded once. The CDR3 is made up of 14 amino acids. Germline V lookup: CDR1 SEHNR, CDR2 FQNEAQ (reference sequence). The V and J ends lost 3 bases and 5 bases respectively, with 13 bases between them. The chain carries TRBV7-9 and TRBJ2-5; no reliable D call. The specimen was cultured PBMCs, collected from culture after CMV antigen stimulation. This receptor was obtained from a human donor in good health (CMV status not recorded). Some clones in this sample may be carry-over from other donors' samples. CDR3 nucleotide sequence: TGTGCCAGCAGCTTGGATGCGATGACGGAGACCCAGTACTTC. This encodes CASSLDAMTETQYF.